These T cell receptor beta chains were read from a single sample in a study of sequential checkpoint blockade in melanoma. The method was immunoSEQ multiplex PCR; TCRdb's version includes in-frame clones alone and lacks a portion of them. The table lists roughly 10,000 clones, roughly 51% of them singletons. Material: CD8+ T cells sorted from blood (inferred from file names), obtained from a patient given nivolumab and ipilimumab in sequence. These receptors all come from a human donor with melanoma. Each CDR3 is given with its conserved first and last residue. Each record gives: J gene, clone size, D gene, V gene, CDR3 protein, CDR3 DNA. D genes are given only for firm matches. Size tells how often a clone was seen (once, few, many) or the class of an expanded clone, and some rows leave it out.

J gene: TRBJ1-2
clone size: -
D gene: -
V gene: TRBV11-1
CDR3 protein: CASSERGGYGYTF
CDR3 DNA: TGTGCCAGCAGCGAAAGGGGAGGCTATGGCTACACCTTC

J gene: TRBJ2-7
clone size: large
D gene: TRBD1
V gene: TRBV19
CDR3 protein: CASSIDYLRPGGDYEQYF
CDR3 DNA: TGTGCCAGTAGTATAGACTACCTTAGGCCAGGGGGAGACTACGAGCAGTACTTC

J gene: TRBJ2-2
clone size: medium-sized
D gene: -
V gene: TRBV19
CDR3 protein: CASSIWDNGELFF
CDR3 DNA: TGTGCCAGTAGTATATGGGACAACGGGGAGCTGTTTTTT

J gene: TRBJ2-5
clone size: -
D gene: TRBD2
V gene: TRBV2
CDR3 protein: CASSGLAGVGETQYF
CDR3 DNA: TGTGCCAGCAGCGGTCTAGCGGGAGTAGGCGAGACCCAGTACTTC

J gene: TRBJ2-3
clone size: once
D gene: TRBD2
V gene: TRBV9
CDR3 protein: CASSVETSGSTDTQYF
CDR3 DNA: TGTGCCAGCAGCGTAGAGACTAGCGGGAGCACAGATACGCAGTATTTT

J gene: TRBJ2-7
clone size: -
D gene: -
V gene: TRBV7-9
CDR3 protein: CASSLGAGLYEQYF
CDR3 DNA: TGTGCCAGCAGCTTAGGTGCAGGGCTCTACGAGCAGTACTTC

J gene: TRBJ2-7
clone size: -
D gene: TRBD1
V gene: TRBV28
CDR3 protein: CASSRDSPYEQYF
CDR3 DNA: TGTGCCAGCAGTAGGGACAGCCCCTACGAGCAGTACTTC

J gene: TRBJ2-7
clone size: -
D gene: -
V gene: TRBV7-3
CDR3 protein: CASKGPGAEQYF
CDR3 DNA: TGTGCCAGCAAGGGTCCGGGAGCCGAGCAGTACTTC

J gene: TRBJ2-7
clone size: few
D gene: TRBD1
V gene: TRBV11-2
CDR3 protein: CASSHSGGSYEQYF
CDR3 DNA: TGCGCCAGCAGCCACTCAGGGGGCAGTTACGAGCAGTACTTC

J gene: TRBJ2-3
clone size: -
D gene: -
V gene: TRBV21-1
CDR3 protein: CASSEKRGGQGATDTQYF
CDR3 DNA: TGTGCCAGCAGCGAGAAAAGAGGGGGACAGGGGGCCACAGATACGCAGTATTTT

J gene: TRBJ1-2
clone size: -
D gene: -
V gene: TRBV27
CDR3 protein: CASSLNRMKGYTF
CDR3 DNA: TGTGCCAGCAGTTTAAACAGAATGAAAGGCTACACCTTC

J gene: TRBJ1-1
clone size: -
D gene: TRBD1
V gene: TRBV7-9
CDR3 protein: CASSSPSGTGPEAFF
CDR3 DNA: TGTGCCAGCAGCTCCCCGTCCGGGACAGGGCCAGAAGCTTTCTTT

J gene: TRBJ2-1
clone size: few
D gene: TRBD1
V gene: TRBV27
CDR3 protein: CASSLGTASYNEQFF
CDR3 DNA: TGTGCCAGCAGTTTAGGGACAGCCTCCTACAATGAGCAGTTCTTC

J gene: TRBJ2-7
clone size: few
D gene: TRBD1
V gene: TRBV5-4
CDR3 protein: CASSLAGTGTRGEQYF
CDR3 DNA: TGTGCCAGCAGCTTAGCCGGGACAGGGACCCGAGGTGAGCAGTACTTC

J gene: TRBJ2-2
clone size: -
D gene: -
V gene: TRBV27
CDR3 protein: CASSPSNTGELFF
CDR3 DNA: TGTGCCAGCAGTCCCTCTAACACCGGGGAGCTGTTTTTT

J gene: TRBJ2-7
clone size: -
D gene: -
V gene: TRBV6-5
CDR3 protein: CASSYGAGETYEQYF
CDR3 DNA: TGTGCCAGCAGTTACGGGGCAGGCGAGACCTACGAGCAGTACTTC

J gene: TRBJ2-3
clone size: -
D gene: TRBD2
V gene: TRBV5-5
CDR3 protein: CASSSPRLAPDTQYF
CDR3 DNA: TGTGCCAGCAGCTCCCCCAGACTAGCACCAGATACGCAGTATTTT

J gene: TRBJ1-1
clone size: -
D gene: TRBD1
V gene: TRBV6-5
CDR3 protein: CASSYVRGHTEAFF
CDR3 DNA: TGTGCCAGCAGTTACGTCAGGGGGCACACTGAAGCTTTCTTT